These 32 T cell receptor beta chains were sequenced from one sample in a study of blood T cell repertoires in COVID-19. Assay used: immunoSEQ multiplex PCR; TCRdb lists only in-frame clones, some missing. Of 40,000 to 50,000 clones in the sample, around 90% were seen once. Sequenced input: peripheral blood. Source of these receptors: a human donor in a cohort sampled during active COVID-19.

This clone was counted between two and nine times. This rearrangement joins TRBV10-1 to TRBJ2-1; D is perhaps TRBD1 (6 bases). CDR1 and CDR2 from the germline V gene are WNHNN and SYGVQD (reference sequence). The germline V and J ends were trimmed by 2 bases and 3 bases, with 8 bases remaining between them. CDR3 length: 14 amino acids. DNA of the CDR3: TGCGCCAGCAGTGAGAGGGACATCTACAATGAGCAGTTCTTC. Amino acid sequence: CASSERDIYNEQFF.

This chain's CDR3 is CASPPTGRRADRLDEQYV. In nucleotides, the CDR3 is TGTGCCAGCCCCCCGACTGGGAGGAGGGCCGATAGGCTAGACGAGCAGTACGTC. The J gene is TRBJ2-7, the V gene TRBV2, with a weak D call TRBD2 (6 bases). Germline loops: CDR1 SNHLY, CDR2 FYNNEI. V was cut by 8 bases and J by 5 bases, with 31 bases left in between. The CDR3 loop spans 18 amino acids.

In its sample, this clone was seen a few times. The chain is built from TRBV6-5 and TRBJ1-1; 8 positions match TRBD1. This CDR3 has 16 amino acids. The germline CDR1 and CDR2 sequences are MNHEY and SVGAGI. Germline trimming cut 4 bases from V and 0 bases from J; bases unmatched to any gene: 7. The CDR3 loop is CASSSTGARLNTEAFF. The CDR3 DNA is TGTGCCAGCAGTTCGACAGGGGCGCGTCTGAACACTGAAGCTTTCTTT.

The gene calls are TRBV18 and TRBJ2-6, with 11 positions matching TRBD1. This CDR3 has 16 residues. Germline loops: CDR1 KGHSH, CDR2 LQKENI. The J segment lost 2 bases and the V segment lost 3 bases, leaving 0 bases of the junction unmatched. The CDR3 protein is CASSPDRGPGANVLTF. CDR3 coding DNA: TGTGCCAGCTCACCGGACAGGGGGCCTGGGGCCAACGTCCTGACTTTC.

This clone has a single count. The chain uses TRBV19 and TRBJ1-5, with D unclear. CDR3 size: 13 residues. The germline V gene encodes CDR1 LNHDA and CDR2 SQIVND (reference sequence). Trimming took 3 bases from V and 5 from J, leaving 8 bases between them. CDR3: CASSISGDQPQHF. The CDR3, as DNA: TGTGCCAGTAGTATCAGCGGGGATCAGCCCCAGCATTTT. Filled out from reference TRBV19 and TRBJ1-5, the complete variable domain reads DGGITQSPKYLFRKEGQNVTLSCEQNLNHDAMYWYRQDPGQGLRLIYYSQIVNDFQKGDIAEGYSVSREKKESFPLTVTSAQKNPTAFYLCASSISGDQPQHFGDGTRLSIL.

CDR3 region: CASSLGDTHNQPQHF. As DNA, the CDR3 is TGTGCCAGCAGCTTAGGAGACACTCACAATCAGCCCCAGCATTTT. The J gene is TRBJ1-5, the V gene TRBV7-9; D remains unclear. Trimming shortened V by 1 base and J by 3 bases, and 10 bases separated the two germline ends. Germline lookup yields CDR1 SEHNR and CDR2 FQNEAQ (reference sequence). This CDR3 has 15 residues.

The CDR3: CASSHLFRRDSYEQYF. CDR3 DNA: TGTGCCAGCAGCCATCTCTTCCGGAGGGACTCCTACGAGCAGTACTTC. The genes are TRBV11-2 and TRBJ2-7; D is perhaps TRBD2 (6 bases). The CDR3 extends over 16 amino acids. Per germline, CDR1 SGHAT and CDR2 FQNNGV. V gave up 5 bases and J gave up 0 bases, with 17 bases separating them.

The rearrangement joins TRBV19 to TRBJ1-1, with D perhaps TRBD1 (6 bases). With 7 bases removed from V and 1 base from J, the gap between germline ends came to 16 bases. Germline V lookup: CDR1 LNHDA, CDR2 SQIVND (reference sequence). The length of the CDR3 is 15 residues. CDR3 DNA sequence: TGTGCCAGTATCCAGGGGCGGAGACCGAACACTGAAGCTTTCTTT. It translates to CASIQGRRPNTEAFF.

V usage is TRBV24-1 and J usage is TRBJ1-1, with D maybe TRBD1 (6 bases). This CDR3 is 13 amino acids long. Germline V lookup: CDR1 KGHDR, CDR2 SFDVKD. The V and J ends lost 6 bases and 4 bases respectively, with 11 bases between them. CDR3 nucleotides: TGTGCCACCAGTTCTTCAGGGGTCACTGAAGCTTTCTTT. Translating it yields CATSSSGVTEAFF.

The chain carries TRBV4-2 and TRBJ2-7; 8 bases fit TRBD1. Trimming cost V 1 base and J 3 bases; bases outside gene matches: 5. CDR1 is LGHNA, CDR2 YNFKEQ, per germline. The CDR3 loop spans 15 amino acids. CDR3 coding DNA: TGTGCCAGCAGCCAAGTTTGGACAGGGATCTACGAGCAGTACTTC. It is translated as CASSQVWTGIYEQYF.

The chain is built from TRBV7-2 and TRBJ1-1; no reliable D call. The CDR3 has 15 amino acids. The ends were cut back, 2 bases at V and 4 bases at J, with 14 bases in the middle. The germline V gene encodes CDR1 SGHTA and CDR2 FQGNSA. The CDR3 protein is CASSLMGPGSTEAFF. The CDR3 coding sequence is TGTGCCAGCAGCTTAATGGGCCCGGGGTCCACTGAAGCTTTCTTT.

This rearrangement joins TRBV20-1 to TRBJ2-1; 8 bases line up with TRBD1. J lost 13 bases, V lost 5 bases, and 7 bases had no gene match. Germline-derived CDR1 and CDR2 are DFQATT and SNEGSKA (reference sequence). The CDR3 runs to 11 residues. CDR3 nucleotide sequence: TGCAGTGCTCAGGGGGCCACCAGACAGTTCTTC. Its translation: CSAQGATRQFF.

The chain is built from TRBV7-9 and TRBJ1-1; 8 bases are shared with TRBD1. J was trimmed by 4 bases and V by 2 bases; bases with no gene match: 0. Germline loops: CDR1 SEHNR, CDR2 FQNEAQ (reference sequence). The CDR3 totals 13 residues. This chain's CDR3 is CASSLQGATEAFF. CDR3 bases: TGTGCCAGCAGCTTACAGGGGGCCACTGAAGCTTTCTTT. The variable domain in full, completed from reference TRBV7-9 and TRBJ1-1, reads DTGVSQNPRHKITKRGQNVTFRCDPISEHNRLYWYRQTLGQGPEFLTYFQNEAQLEKSRLLSDRFSAERPKGSFSTLEIQRTEQGDSAMYLCASSLQGATEAFFGQGTRLTVV.

This clone was counted between two and nine times. V is TRBV19 and J is TRBJ2-1; TRBD2 matches at 7 bases. There are 14 residues in the CDR3. CDR1 is LNHDA, CDR2 SQIVND, per germline (reference sequence). V shed 6 bases and J 5 bases; nucleotides not matched to a gene: 7. The CDR3 reads CASRYPGGHNEQFF. The DNA for the CDR3 is TGTGCCAGTAGGTATCCGGGGGGTCACAATGAGCAGTTCTTC.

The genes are TRBV3-1 (or the pseudogene TRBV3-2) and TRBJ1-2, with 9 bases lining up with TRBD1. The CDR3 runs 13 residues. The V and J ends lost 5 bases and 7 bases, in that order; junction bases with no gene match: 5. From germline, CDR1 is LGHDT and CDR2 YNNKEL (reference sequence). CDR3 in DNA: TGTGCCAGCAGCAAGGACAGGGGAGGTGGCTACACCTTC. Translating it yields CASSKDRGGGYTF.

The rearrangement uses TRBV5-1 and TRBJ1-1; 7 bases map to TRBD1. The V gene's germline CDR1 is SGHRS and CDR2 YFSETQ. V gave up 3 bases and J gave up 3 bases; unmatched junction bases: 5. The length of the CDR3 is 14 residues. Written as DNA, the CDR3 is TGCGCCAGCAGCTGGGGCAGGGGGGACACTGAAGCTTTCTTT. It codes for CASSWGRGDTEAFF. The full variable domain, with the rest looked up from reference TRBV5-1 and TRBJ1-1, is KAGVTQTPRYLIKTRGQQVTLSCSPISGHRSVSWYQQTPGQGLQFLFEYFSETQRNKGNFPGRFSGRQFSNSRSEMNVSTLELGDSALYLCASSWGRGDTEAFFGQGTRLTVV.

V gene TRBV24-1 combines with J gene TRBJ1-5; D call uncertain. The CDR3 length is 16 residues. Germline values: CDR1 KGHDR, CDR2 SFDVKD. V dropped 5 bases and J dropped 0 bases, with 13 bases sitting between them. DNA of the CDR3: TGTGCCACCAGTGTTGGAGGACCTTATAGCAATCAGCCCCAGCATTTT. It yields the protein CATSVGGPYSNQPQHF.

J is TRBJ1-2 and V is TRBV27; D unresolved. The V end was cut by 4 bases, the J end by 6 bases, with 3 bases between. The germline V gene encodes CDR1 MNHEY and CDR2 SMNVEV (reference sequence). The CDR3 contains 10 residues. CDR3 sequence: CASSSDGYTF. The CDR3 bases are TGTGCCAGCAGTTCAGATGGCTACACCTTC.

Concerning this clone itself: A read error may produce the germline difference seen at one junction end. The rearrangement uses TRBV29-1 and TRBJ1-2, with 10 bases aligning to TRBD1. The V gene's germline CDR1 is SQVTM and CDR2 ANQGSEA. The CDR3 covers 13 residues. CDR3 nucleotide sequence: TGCAGCGTCGAAGGACAGGGGGTGGGCGGCTACACCTTC. Residues: CSVEGQGVGGYTF.

The chain joins TRBV5-8 to TRBJ2-7; a weak D match, TRBD2 (5 bases). The CDR3 totals 14 residues. The germline gives CDR1 SGHTS, CDR2 YDEGEE. V was shortened by 0 bases and J by 3 bases, with 10 bases between the two germline ends. The CDR3 region is CASSLDQRYYEQYF. DNA of the CDR3: TGTGCCAGCAGCTTGGATCAGCGGTACTACGAGCAGTACTTC.

The CDR3 loop is CASSLPSNYGYTF. CDR3 in DNA: TGTGCCAGCAGTTTACCATCTAACTATGGCTACACCTTC. This sequence joins TRBV28 and TRBJ1-2; D uncertain. The CDR3 sequence is 13 residues long. Per the germline V gene, CDR1 is MDHEN and CDR2 is SYDVKM. Trimming removed 2 bases from V and 0 bases from J, with 4 bases in between.

The count of this clone is one. V is TRBV27 and J is TRBJ2-2; 8 nucleotides match TRBD2. Per germline, CDR1 MNHEY and CDR2 SMNVEV (reference sequence). V trimming: 5 bases; J trimming: 7 bases; junction bases outside the gene matches: 9. This CDR3 is built from 15 residues. In DNA form, the CDR3 reads TGTGCCAGCAGTCCAAGACTAGCGACTCGCGGGGAGCTGTTTTTT. It specifies CASSPRLATRGELFF.

The CDR3 bases are TGTGCCAGCAGCTTCGGACAGAACACCGGGGAGCTGTTTTTT. This sequence encodes CASSFGQNTGELFF. This chain uses TRBV5-6 with TRBJ2-2; possible D gene TRBD1, 5 bases. The CDR3 has 14 amino acids. Trimming took off 2 bases at V and 1 base at J, with 6 bases between the two ends. Germline V gene lookup returns CDR1 SGHDT and CDR2 YYEEEE.

The rearrangement links TRBV6-1 to TRBJ1-5; the match to TRBD1 covers 8 bases. The CDR3 length is 16 residues. Germline trimming cut 4 bases from V and 4 bases from J; bases unmatched to any gene: 9. Germline CDR1 MNHNS, CDR2 SASEGT. The CDR3 protein is CASSAPRTGMNQPQHF. In DNA, the CDR3 is TGTGCCAGCAGTGCCCCGAGGACAGGGATGAATCAGCCCCAGCATTTT.

J is TRBJ2-1 and V is TRBV9; 12 bases match TRBD2. CDR1 and CDR2 from the germline V gene are SGDLS and YYNGEE. J was trimmed by 9 bases and V by 4 bases; bases with no gene match: 8. The CDR3 contains 15 residues. The CDR3 here is CASSLTSGRIVEQFF. The CDR3 nucleotides read TGTGCCAGCAGCCTAACTAGCGGGAGGATCGTTGAGCAGTTCTTC.

In this sample, this clone turned up a few times. The rearrangement joins TRBV11-2 to TRBJ1-1; 8 positions agree with TRBD1. CDR3 length: 15 residues. CDR1 and CDR2 (germline): SGHAT, FQNNGV. The V segment lost 0 bases and the J segment 5 bases; nucleotides outside the gene matches: 5. The CDR3 DNA is TGTGCCAGCAGCTTAGAGCGGACAGGGCTGACTGAAGCTTTCTTT. This sequence encodes CASSLERTGLTEAFF.

The genes are TRBV19 and TRBJ1-5; 7 bases fit TRBD1. CDR1 and CDR2 from the germline V gene are LNHDA and SQIVND (reference sequence). CDR3 length equals 15 residues. Unmatched junction bases numbered 8, after V lost 6 bases and J lost 3 bases. The CDR3 sequence: CASRRQGKANQPQHF. In nucleotides, the CDR3 is TGTGCCAGTAGAAGACAGGGAAAAGCCAATCAGCCCCAGCATTTT.

A remark on this clone: The sample contains more than one DNA sequence encoding this CDR3. The chain carries TRBV28 and TRBJ1-2; perhaps TRBD1 as D (6 bases). The germline gives CDR1 MDHEN, CDR2 SYDVKM. Trimming took 6 bases from V and 8 from J, leaving 13 bases between them. This CDR3 has 12 residues. Written as DNA, the CDR3 is TGTGCCAGCAGCCCGGGAGGGGGGGGCTACACCTTC. Amino acid sequence: CASSPGGGGYTF.

V and J are TRBV27 and TRBJ1-5; tentatively, D is TRBD1 (6 bases). The V gene's germline CDR1 is MNHEY and CDR2 SMNVEV (reference sequence). V was trimmed by 6 bases and J by 11 bases, leaving 17 bases between them. The CDR3 runs 13 residues. The CDR3: CASSGGAITSQHF. The CDR3 DNA reads TGTGCCAGCAGCGGGGGGGCAATCACGTCCCAGCATTTT.

This chain connects TRBV6-6 to TRBJ1-2; tentatively, D is TRBD1 (5 bases). This CDR3 is 14 amino acids long. From germline, CDR1 is MNHNY and CDR2 SVGAGI (reference sequence). The V gene lost 6 bases and the J gene lost 4 bases, with 15 bases spanning the gap. The CDR3 nucleotides read TGTGCCAGCAGCCGTCAGGGCGGGGGCTATGGCTACACCTTC. Amino acid sequence: CASSRQGGGYGYTF.

The chain couples TRBV2 to TRBJ2-1, with 9 bases matching TRBD2. CDR3 size: 19 residues. V dropped 8 bases and J dropped 3; count of bases not matched to a gene: 20. Germline V CDR1 and CDR2: SNHLY, FYNNEI. The CDR3 DNA reads as TGTGCCAGCCGCCCACTGGTGGCGGGAGGGCCTATCATCTACAATGAGCAGTTCTTC. This translates into CASRPLVAGGPIIYNEQFF.

The rearrangement joins TRBV10-2 to TRBJ2-3, with 7 nucleotides matching TRBD2. The CDR3 length is 14 residues. V lost 5 bases, J lost 6 bases, and 8 bases stayed unmatched. Looked up from germline, CDR1 is WSHSY and CDR2 is SAAADI. The CDR3 sequence: CASSWTSGKDTQYF. The CDR3, as DNA: TGCGCCAGCAGTTGGACTAGTGGGAAGGATACGCAGTATTTT.